A single sample is the source of the 24 T cell receptor beta chains below, sequenced in a study of control samples from healthy donors and cancer patients. Assay used: immunoSEQ multiplex PCR; TCRdb lists only in-frame clones, some missing. The top ten clones hold approximately 19% of a sample with roughly 100,000 clones, around nine tenths of them seen once. Sequencing was done on a sample of PBMCs. Receptor source: a man between 60 and 75 years old with lung cancer.

The chain is built from TRBV10-2 and TRBJ2-5; D call uncertain. Trimming pared 5 bases from V and 1 base from J, leaving 8 bases between. Germline CDR1 and CDR2: WSHSY and SAAADI. The CDR3 covers 13 residues. The CDR3 sequence is CASSQGVQETQYF. CDR3 nucleotides: TGCGCCAGCAGTCAAGGTGTCCAAGAGACCCAGTACTTC.

The CDR3 loop reads CASSPPGLGGLGYTF. The DNA of the CDR3 is TGTGCCAGCAGTCCCCCCGGGCTCGGCGGATTGGGCTACACCTTC. The genes are TRBV11-3 and TRBJ1-2, with no clear D. Between the trimmed V and J ends, which lost 6 bases and 8 bases, there was a span of 22 bases. CDR1 and CDR2 from the germline V gene are SGHNT and YENEEA. This CDR3 is 15 amino acids long.

The rearrangement joins TRBV9 to TRBJ2-2; 10 bases are a match to TRBD2. Germline lookup yields CDR1 SGDLS and CDR2 YYNGEE. The CDR3 is 18 residues long. Trimming removed 0 bases from V and 4 bases from J; junction bases left unmatched: 9. The CDR3 loop is CASSVATSGTTITGELFF. Written as DNA, the CDR3 is TGTGCCAGCAGCGTAGCAACTAGCGGGACTACAATCACCGGGGAGCTGTTTTTT.

This chain connects TRBV2 to TRBJ1-2; the match to TRBD1 covers 11 bases. The length of the CDR3 is 13 residues. V gave up 5 bases and J gave up 7 bases; unmatched junction bases: 3. Germline V gene sequence: CDR1 SNHLY, CDR2 FYNNEI. For the CDR3, the DNA is TGTGCCAGCAGTAGGACAGGGGGCTCTGGCTACACCTTC. It yields the protein CASSRTGGSGYTF. Full variable domain (outside the CDR3, taken from reference TRBV2 and TRBJ1-2): EPEVTQTPSHQVTQMGQEVILRCVPISNHLYFYWYRQILGQKVEFLVSFYNNEISEKSEIFDDQFSVERPDGSNFTLKIRSTKLEDSAMYFCASSRTGGSGYTFGSGTRLTVV.

The chain uses TRBV28 and TRBJ2-7; 8 bases line up with TRBD1. Unmatched junction bases numbered 1, after V lost 7 bases and J lost 2 bases. In germline, CDR1 is MDHEN, CDR2 SYDVKM. The CDR3 consists of 12 residues. DNA of the CDR3: TGTGCCAGCAAACAGGGGGCCTACGAGCAGTACTTC. Amino acid sequence: CASKQGAYEQYF.

This chain connects TRBV7-9 to TRBJ2-3; D gene uncertain. Trimming took 5 bases from V and 0 from J, leaving 9 bases between them. Germline V gene sequence: CDR1 SEHNR, CDR2 FQNEAQ (reference sequence). CDR3 length: 14 amino acids. The CDR3 reads CASSRGSSTDTQYF. Written as DNA, the CDR3 is TGTGCCAGCAGCCGCGGATCTAGCACAGATACGCAGTATTTT.

V usage is TRBV7-3 and J usage is TRBJ1-5, with TRBD1 identical over 9 bases. Trimming at V came to 5 bases and at J to 5 bases, leaving 7 bases not matched to a gene. Per germline, CDR1 SGHTA and CDR2 FQGTGA. The CDR3 loop spans 15 amino acids. CDR3 sequence reads: CASSQTGGEYQPQHF. The CDR3, as DNA: TGTGCCAGCAGCCAAACAGGGGGCGAGTATCAGCCCCAGCATTTT.

This clone was seen only once. The chain employs TRBV5-1 and TRBJ2-1; D unresolved. V lost 2 bases and J 3 bases, leaving 15 bases between the germline ends. The germline CDR1 and CDR2 sequences are SGHRS and YFSETQ. The CDR3 is made up of 16 amino acids. CDR3 residues: CASSFQGPTNYNEQFF. DNA of the CDR3: TGCGCCAGCAGCTTCCAAGGGCCAACGAACTACAATGAGCAGTTCTTC.

The rearrangement joins TRBV27 to TRBJ2-3, with D possibly TRBD2 on 5 matching bases. V was shortened by 5 bases and J by 0 bases, with 9 bases between the two germline ends. Looked up from germline, CDR1 is MNHEY and CDR2 is SMNVEV (reference sequence). This CDR3 contains 14 residues. CDR3 nucleotides: TGTGCCAGCAGTCCCTGGACTAGCACAGATACGCAGTATTTT. Its translation: CASSPWTSTDTQYF.

This sequence joins TRBV11-2 and TRBJ2-5; D gene unclear. The germline gives CDR1 SGHAT, CDR2 FQNNGV. The CDR3 has 10 amino acids. Trimming removed 6 bases from V and 5 bases from J, with 4 bases in between. CDR3 bases: TGTGCCAGCAGGGGTGAGACCCAGTACTTC. Translating it yields CASRGETQYF.

The rearrangement uses TRBV30 and TRBJ2-1; 8 bases line up with TRBD1. The ends lost 2 bases at V and 3 bases at J; junction bases unmatched: 12. The CDR3 totals 17 residues. The germline V gene has CDR1 GTSNPN and CDR2 SVGIG (reference sequence). The CDR3 DNA reads TGTGCCTGGAGTCCCGGACAGGGCTTCAGGTACTACAATGAGCAGTTCTTC. Translation gives CAWSPGQGFRYYNEQFF. The full variable domain, its missing parts supplied by reference TRBV30 and TRBJ2-1, is SQTIHQWPATLVQPVGSPLSLECTVEGTSNPNLYWYRQAAGRGLQLLFYSVGIGQISSEVPQNLSASRPQDRQFILSSKKLLLSDSGFYLCAWSPGQGFRYYNEQFFGPGTRLTVL.

The chain has TRBV27 and TRBJ1-5; maybe TRBD1 (6 bases). The germline V gene has CDR1 MNHEY and CDR2 SMNVEV (reference sequence). Trimming cost V 8 bases and J 4 bases, with 12 bases left between them. This CDR3 comprises 13 residues. For the CDR3, the DNA is TGTGCCAGCCGCCTAGGGGGGAATCAGCCCCAGCATTTT. Its protein product is CASRLGGNQPQHF.

In regard to this clone: Germline is not matched at one junction end, which may reflect a read error. The chain links TRBV3-1 (or the pseudogene TRBV3-2) to TRBJ1-1; 9 bases fit TRBD1. The CDR3 totals 13 residues. In germline, CDR1 is LGHDT, CDR2 YNNKEL (reference sequence). The DNA for the CDR3 is TGTGCCAGCAGCCATCGGACGGGGACAGGGCCTATCTTT. Its protein is CASSHRTGTGPIF.

The rearrangement uses TRBV3-1 (or the pseudogene TRBV3-2) and TRBJ2-7; D is uncertain. Trimming cost V 3 bases and J 6 bases, with 12 bases left between them. Germline CDR1 reads LGHDT; CDR2 reads YNNKEL (reference sequence). The CDR3 is 13 residues long. In DNA, the CDR3 is TGTGCCAGCAGCCAGCTAAGGGTGGGCGAGCAGTACTTC. Amino acid sequence: CASSQLRVGEQYF.

The rearrangement joins TRBV27 to TRBJ1-4; maybe TRBD1 (6 bases). V was pared by 6 bases and J by 11 bases, with 22 bases between. In germline, CDR1 is MNHEY, CDR2 SMNVEV (reference sequence). This CDR3 has 15 residues. In DNA form, the CDR3 reads TGTGCCAGCAGCGCTATCTCCGGGGGCGAGGAGAAACTGTTTTTT. Translating it yields CASSAISGGEEKLFF.

This chain joins TRBV6-5 and TRBJ1-6; D is ambiguous. V gave up 2 bases and J gave up 12 bases, with 8 bases separating them. Germline loops: CDR1 MNHEY, CDR2 SVGAGI. The CDR3 runs 12 residues. The DNA of the CDR3 is TGTGCCAGCAGTTACCCCCTTGGACCCCTCCACTTT. This gives the protein CASSYPLGPLHF.

This clone turned up a few times. The chain carries TRBV14 and TRBJ2-7; a weak D match, TRBD1 (5 bases). V was cut by 1 base and J by 3 bases, with 13 bases left in between. The CDR3 is 15 residues long. The germline V gene has CDR1 SGHDN and CDR2 FVKESK. The CDR3 nucleotides are TGTGCCAGCAGCCAAGTGTCACAGGAGATCTACGAGCAGTACTTC. It is translated as CASSQVSQEIYEQYF. Full variable domain (outside the CDR3, taken from reference TRBV14 and TRBJ2-7): EAGVTQFPSHSVIEKGQTVTLRCDPISGHDNLYWYRRVMGKEIKFLLHFVKESKQDESGMPNNRFLAERTGGTYSTLKVQPAELEDSGVYFCASSQVSQEIYEQYFGPGTRLTVT.

V is TRBV7-3 and J is TRBJ1-6, with D tentatively TRBD1 (6 bases). The CDR3 runs to 16 residues. CDR1 and CDR2 (germline): SGHTA, FQGTGA. V was pared by 5 bases and J by 9 bases, with 20 bases between. The CDR3 reads CASSLTGRLGTSPLHF. The CDR3 DNA reads TGTGCCAGCAGCCTTACAGGGCGGCTGGGAACTTCACCCCTCCACTTT.

The CDR3 spells CATSRDRQGSGYTF. Here the CDR3 DNA reads TGTGCCACCAGCAGAGACCGACAGGGGAGTGGCTACACCTTC. The chain has TRBV15 and TRBJ1-2, with 8 bases lining up with TRBD1. V shed 0 bases, J shed 7 bases, and the junction held 4 bases outside the gene matches. The CDR3 loop spans 14 amino acids. The germline V gene has CDR1 LNHNV and CDR2 YYDKDF (reference sequence).

The chain recombines TRBV18 with TRBJ2-7; D not certain. The V and J ends lost 4 bases and 5 bases respectively, with 12 bases between them. Germline V CDR1 and CDR2: KGHSH, LQKENI. The CDR3 is 13 residues long. CDR3 region: CASSRVLGDEQYF. The CDR3 coding sequence is TGTGCCAGCTCACGGGTCTTAGGAGACGAGCAGTACTTC.

This clone came up once. The chain employs TRBV18 and TRBJ1-1; 9 bases map to TRBD1. Germline V gene lookup returns CDR1 KGHSH and CDR2 LQKENI. There are 19 residues in the CDR3. Unmatched junction bases numbered 21, after V lost 6 bases and J lost 4 bases. The CDR3 DNA is TGTGCCAGCTCTCTGATTTCCGGGACAGGGCTTCTTCTAGGCACTGAAGCTTTCTTT. This translates into CASSLISGTGLLLGTEAFF.

This chain joins TRBV14 and TRBJ1-2, with D uncertain. The CDR3 covers 13 residues. Trimming stripped 1 base from V and 4 bases from J, with 7 bases between. CDR1 is SGHDN and CDR2 is FVKESK in the germline V gene. CDR3 in DNA: TGTGCCAGCAGCCAAGGACGTTTCTATGGCTACACCTTC. Its translation is CASSQGRFYGYTF.

The V call is TRBV6-1, the J call TRBJ2-1; 10 positions match TRBD1. CDR1 is MNHNS and CDR2 is SASEGT in the germline V gene. The CDR3 loop spans 16 amino acids. Unmatched junction bases numbered 10, after V lost 4 bases and J lost 7 bases. The CDR3 is CASSGSGTGAWNEQFF. CDR3 in DNA: TGTGCCAGCAGTGGATCCGGGACAGGGGCTTGGAATGAGCAGTTCTTC.

CDR3 bases: TGTGCCAGCAGCTTAGATCCAGGGGGGAGCACAGATACGCAGTATTTT. Protein product: CASSLDPGGSTDTQYF. V usage is TRBV11-3 and J usage is TRBJ2-3; a possible D gene is TRBD1 (7 bases). The CDR3 is 16 amino acids. The V end lost 0 bases, the J end lost 0 bases, and 10 bases lay between the germline ends. CDR1 SGHNT and CDR2 YENEEA come from the germline V gene.